This is a list of T cell receptor beta chains from one sample in a study of blood T cell repertoires in COVID-19. Profiling relied on immunoSEQ multiplex PCR, and the TCRdb table lists in-frame clones only, not all of them. The sample records over 250,000 clones, around 79% being singletons. The sequenced sample was peripheral blood. Source of these receptors: a woman older than 75 with acute or convalescent COVID-19. CDR3s include the opening cysteine and the closing phenylalanine or tryptophan. The order of the fields is D gene, J gene, V gene, clone size, CDR3 DNA, CDR3 protein. The D gene is left open where the match is weak. For some rows the clone size is stated as once, few or many, or as a class when expanded; others skip it.

TRBD2	TRBJ2-4	TRBV10-3	.	TGTGCCATCAGTGAGTCTGTAGCGGGAAAAAACATTCAGTACTTC	CAISESVAGKNIQYF
.	TRBJ2-5	TRBV5-1	.	TGCGCCAGCAGCTTGAACAGCCAAGAGACCCAGTACTTC	CASSLNSQETQYF
TRBD1	TRBJ1-6	TRBV18	once	TGTGCCAGCTCACCAAGGGGACAGGGGCATTCACCCCTCCACTTT	CASSPRGQGHSPLHF
.	TRBJ1-3	TRBV11-2	.	TGTGCCAGCAGCCTCCGGGACACTCGAAACACCATATATTTT	CASSLRDTRNTIYF
.	TRBJ2-3	TRBV20-1	.	TGCAGTGCTAGTGATGAGGGCCCAGATACGCAGTATTTT	CSASDEGPDTQYF
.	TRBJ2-4	TRBV6-1	.	TGTGCCAGCAGTGAGGTGGCAGTAATTAAAGCCAAAAACATTCAGTACTTC	CASSEVAVIKAKNIQYF
.	TRBJ2-7	TRBV5-6	.	TGTGCCAGCAGCTTACAACAGGGAAACCACGAGCAGTACTTC	CASSLQQGNHEQYF
.	TRBJ1-6	TRBV7-9	.	TGTGCCAGCAGCTTCCTCGATTCACCCCTCCACTTT	CASSFLDSPLHF
TRBD1	TRBJ2-1	TRBV19	.	TGTGCCAGTAGTAAGGACAGGGGGTACAGTGTCAATGAGCAGTTCTTC	CASSKDRGYSVNEQFF
.	TRBJ2-7	TRBV2	.	TGTGCCAGCACTCCAACCCGGACTTCCTACGAGCAGTACTTC	CASTPTRTSYEQYF
.	TRBJ2-3	TRBV3-1/TRBV3-2	.	TGTGCCAGCAGGACTAGATCTAGCACAGATACGCAGTATTTT	CASRTRSSTDTQYF
.	TRBJ2-3	TRBV7-6	.	TGTGCCAGCAGCTTAAAGGTGGGCGGACTTTGGGCAGATACGCAGTATTTT	CASSLKVGGLWADTQYF
TRBD1	TRBJ2-7	TRBV18	many	TGTGCCAGCTCACGCGGGACAGGCATGTACGAGCAGTACTTC	CASSRGTGMYEQYF
TRBD1	TRBJ1-1	TRBV19	few	TGTGCCAGTAGCCCTAGACAGGGTGAAGCTTTCTTT	CASSPRQGEAFF